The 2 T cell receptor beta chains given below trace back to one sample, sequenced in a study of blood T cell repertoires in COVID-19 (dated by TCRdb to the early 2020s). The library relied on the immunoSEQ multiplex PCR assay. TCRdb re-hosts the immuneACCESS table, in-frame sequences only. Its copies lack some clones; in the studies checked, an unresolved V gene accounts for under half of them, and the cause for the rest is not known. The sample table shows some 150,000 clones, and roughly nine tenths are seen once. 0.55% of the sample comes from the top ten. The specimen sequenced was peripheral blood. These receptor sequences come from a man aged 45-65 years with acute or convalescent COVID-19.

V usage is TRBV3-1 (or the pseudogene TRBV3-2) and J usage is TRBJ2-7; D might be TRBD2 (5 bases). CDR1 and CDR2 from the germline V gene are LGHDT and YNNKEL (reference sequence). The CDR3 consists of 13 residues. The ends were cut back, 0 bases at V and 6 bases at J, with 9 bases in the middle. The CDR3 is CASSQDVRGEQYF. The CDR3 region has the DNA TGTGCCAGCAGCCAAGATGTTCGGGGCGAGCAGTACTTC.

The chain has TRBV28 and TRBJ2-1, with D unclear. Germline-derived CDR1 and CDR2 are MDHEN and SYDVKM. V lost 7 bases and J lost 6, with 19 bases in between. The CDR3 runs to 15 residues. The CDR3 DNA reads TGTGCCAGCAACGTAGCTTTCCTTTCTTCCAATGAGCAGTTCTTC. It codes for CASNVAFLSSNEQFF.